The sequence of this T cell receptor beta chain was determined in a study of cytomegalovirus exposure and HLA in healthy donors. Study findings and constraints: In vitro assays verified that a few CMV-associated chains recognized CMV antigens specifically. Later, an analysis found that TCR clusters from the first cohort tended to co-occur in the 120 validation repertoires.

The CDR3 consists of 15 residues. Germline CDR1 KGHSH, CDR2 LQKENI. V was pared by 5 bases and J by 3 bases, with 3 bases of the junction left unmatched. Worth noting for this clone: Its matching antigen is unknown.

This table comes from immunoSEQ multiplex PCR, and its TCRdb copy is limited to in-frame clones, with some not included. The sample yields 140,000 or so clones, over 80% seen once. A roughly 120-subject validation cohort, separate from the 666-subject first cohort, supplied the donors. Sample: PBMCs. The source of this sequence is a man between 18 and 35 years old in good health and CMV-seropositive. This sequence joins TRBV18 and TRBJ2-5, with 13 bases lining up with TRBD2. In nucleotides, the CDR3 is TGTGCCAGCTCAGGAGGGACTAGCGGGAAAGAGACCCAGTACTTC. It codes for CASSGGTSGKETQYF.